Below, 11 T cell receptor beta chains from the same sample are listed, as sequenced in a study of OX40 agonist ivuxolimab in advanced cancers. This table comes from immunoSEQ multiplex PCR, and its TCRdb copy is limited to in-frame clones, with some not included. This sample has some 150,000 clones, with 90% to 95% found just once. Sequenced material: CD4+ or CD8+ T cells sorted from blood, taken in a trial of the OX40 agonist ivuxolimab. Receptors originate from an adult with an advanced solid tumor such as melanoma, head and neck, liver or kidney cancer.

This chain links TRBV6-4 with TRBJ1-5; 8 bases match TRBD1. This CDR3 is 18 amino acids long. With V trimmed by 2 bases and J by 3 bases, 12 bases remained unmatched. The germline CDR1 and CDR2 sequences are MRHNA and SNTAGT. CDR3 DNA: TGTGCCAGCAGTGACCCATGGACAGGGCGGGAGGACAATCAGCCCCAGCATTTT. As protein: CASSDPWTGREDNQPQHF.

The chain couples TRBV5-1 to TRBJ2-7; a weak D match, TRBD2 (5 bases). Between the trimmed V and J ends, which lost 4 bases and 3 bases, there was a span of 14 bases. Germline values: CDR1 SGHRS, CDR2 YFSETQ. There are 14 residues in the CDR3. The CDR3 protein is CASSRTGFGYEQYF. The CDR3 DNA sequence: TGCGCCAGCAGCCGAACGGGGTTCGGCTACGAGCAGTACTTC.

This clone was counted a few times. The rearrangement links TRBV28 to TRBJ2-1; D is undetermined. V was pared by 8 bases and J by 0 bases, with 14 bases between. Germline assignment: CDR1 MDHEN and CDR2 SYDVKM. CDR3 length: 15 residues. The CDR3 region has the DNA TGTGCCAGCCCTATTCTACCCCCCTCCTACAATGAGCAGTTCTTC. It translates to CASPILPPSYNEQFF.

The chain uses TRBV28 and TRBJ1-5, with unresolved D. The germline CDR1 and CDR2 sequences are MDHEN and SYDVKM. The length of the CDR3 is 14 residues. Trimming took off 6 bases at V and 1 base at J, with 10 bases between the two ends. The CDR3 is CASRPDESNQPQHF. The CDR3 DNA reads TGTGCCAGCAGGCCCGATGAGAGCAATCAGCCCCAGCATTTT. The whole variable domain, filled in from reference TRBV28 and TRBJ1-5, reads DVKVTQSSRYLVKRTGEKVFLECVQDMDHENMFWYRQDPGLGLRLIYFSYDVKMKEKGDIPEGYSVSREKKERFSLILESASTNQTSMYLCASRPDESNQPQHFGDGTRLSIL.

This chain uses TRBV7-3 with TRBJ2-1; tentative D call: TRBD1 (6 bases). This CDR3 has 14 residues. V was pared by 5 bases and J by 1 base, with 9 bases between. Germline V gives CDR1 SGHTA, CDR2 FQGTGA. The CDR3 region has the DNA TGTGCCAGCAGCGAAGGACAGTCCTACAATGAGCAGTTCTTC. Protein product: CASSEGQSYNEQFF. Together with reference TRBV7-3 and TRBJ2-1, the CDR3 gives the full variable domain: GAGVSQTPSNKVTEKGKYVELRCDPISGHTALYWYRQSLGQGPEFLIYFQGTGAADDSGLPNDRFFAVRPEGSVSTLKIQRTERGDSAVYLCASSEGQSYNEQFFGPGTRLTVL.

Turning to this clone: This same CDR3 is encoded by further DNA sequences in the sample. The chain couples TRBV18 to TRBJ2-7; TRBD1 matches at 9 bases. From germline, CDR1 is KGHSH and CDR2 LQKENI. CDR3 length equals 13 residues. Trimming took 3 bases from V and 7 from J; bases not matched to a gene: 4. The CDR3 DNA follows: TGTGCCAGCTCACCGGGACAGGGCGGGGAGCAGTACTTC. This sequence encodes CASSPGQGGEQYF.

V is TRBV15 and J is TRBJ2-1; D gene ambiguous. Trimming stripped 5 bases from V and 5 bases from J, with 7 bases between. Germline CDR1 reads LNHNV; CDR2 reads YYDKDF (reference sequence). The CDR3 has 12 residues. Written as DNA, the CDR3 is TGTGCCACCAGCCCTCAAAACAATGAGCAGTTCTTC. Its translation is CATSPQNNEQFF.

This clone was picked up a small number of times. V is TRBV20-1 and J is TRBJ1-5; D unresolved. The CDR3 sequence is 11 residues long. Trimming left V 3 bases short and J 4 bases short, with 4 bases between. Germline CDR1 DFQATT, CDR2 SNEGSKA (reference sequence). The CDR3 DNA follows: TGCAGTGCTAGTTTGAATCAGCCCCAGCATTTT. Amino acid sequence: CSASLNQPQHF.

This rearrangement joins TRBV6-1 to TRBJ2-3, with TRBD2 as a possible D gene (5 bases). With 5 bases removed from V and 0 bases from J, the gap between germline ends came to 12 bases. In germline, CDR1 is MNHNS, CDR2 SASEGT. This CDR3 has 15 amino acids. CDR3 in DNA: TGTGCCAGCAGTTTAGAGCGGCAAAGCACAGATACGCAGTATTTT. Translation gives CASSLERQSTDTQYF.

This clone has a single count. The V and J genes are TRBV6-6 and TRBJ2-7; D gene unclear. The V end lost 6 bases, the J end lost 2 bases, and 14 bases lay between the germline ends. The CDR3 sequence is 14 residues long. Germline V gene data show CDR1 as MNHNY and CDR2 as SVGAGI (reference sequence). The CDR3 spells CASRGRIRTYEQYF. The CDR3 region has the DNA TGTGCCAGCAGAGGCCGGATTAGGACCTACGAGCAGTACTTC.

The sample holds a few counts of this clone. This chain links TRBV9 with TRBJ1-4; D remains unclear. CDR1 is SGDLS and CDR2 is YYNGEE in the germline V gene. The germline V and J ends were trimmed by 3 bases and 12 bases, with 18 bases remaining between them. This CDR3 is built from 14 residues. The CDR3 region is CASSADPSGRELFF. The CDR3 DNA reads TGTGCCAGCAGCGCGGACCCCTCTGGGAGGGAACTGTTTTTT.